This T cell receptor (beta chain) was recorded in a study of cytomegalovirus exposure and HLA in healthy donors. On the study more broadly: T cells numbering around 190 million yielded 90 million to 140 million unique TCR beta sequences in an earlier analysis.

Overall study findings and caveats: Several of the most significant clusters appeared linked to common viral pathogens, based on a later analysis. In a later analysis, most CMV-associated TCR beta chains appeared HLA-restricted. As was reported, the classifier diagnosed cytomegalovirus status with high specificity and sensitivity.

V lost 1 base and J lost 4; bases outside the gene matches: 4. In germline, CDR1 is SGHTA, CDR2 FQGNSA. The CDR3 is 16 residues long. As to this clone: Its antigen is undetermined.

The PCR made use of 60 Vbeta and 13 Jbeta primers. The method was immunoSEQ multiplex PCR; TCRdb's version includes in-frame clones alone and lacks a portion of them. The sample records some 99,000 clones, 76% being singletons. The sequenced material came from PBMCs. This clonotype was obtained from a woman aged 45-65 years in good health and CMV-seropositive. The chain uses TRBV7-2 and TRBJ2-3, with 11 positions matching TRBD2. The CDR3 sequence: CASSLGTSGGADTQYF. In DNA form, the CDR3 reads TGTGCCAGCAGCTTAGGCACTAGCGGGGGTGCAGATACGCAGTATTTT.